This T cell receptor beta chain is drawn from a study of blood T cell repertoires in COVID-19. The overall study: T cells, B-cell-depleted T cells, or PBMCs provided the cDNA or gDNA that served as material.

Authors' methods: How many nucleated cells were present was estimated from reference gene primer amplification. Sequencing used immunoSEQ multiplex PCR; TCRdb keeps in-frame clones, though not all of them. For V, J and clone size, that table is used; D and trimming come from the DNA. The data hold about 140,000 clones, with almost 85% observed a single time. The CDR3 has 20 residues. CDR1 KGHSH and CDR2 LQKENI come from the germline V gene. With 4 bases clipped from V and 7 bases from J, the junction kept 23 bases outside the gene matches. What was sequenced was peripheral blood. This chain joins TRBV18 and TRBJ2-1; 9 bases align to TRBD2. This clonotype originated in a man aged 45-60 years with acute or convalescent COVID-19. The CDR3, as DNA: TGTGCCAGCTCACAACTTTGGGTCGACAGGATGGCGGGGGGGCTTAATGAGCAGTTCTTC. It yields the protein CASSQLWVDRMAGGLNEQFF. The variable domain in full, completed from reference TRBV18 and TRBJ2-1, reads NAGVMQNPRHLVRRRGQEARLRCSPMKGHSHVYWYRQLPEEGLKFMVYLQKENIIDESGMPKERFSAEFPKEGPSILRIQQVVRGDSAAYFCASSQLWVDRMAGGLNEQFFGPGTRLTVL.